This is a list of T cell receptor beta chains from one sample in a study of response to subunit inactivated influenza vaccine. TCRdb passed the RT-PCR reads through MiXCR, listing each CDR3 protein once. The data show about 800,000 distinct CDR3 sequences, approximately 22% seen once. The sample here was PBMCs from blood, taken more than 4 days after vaccination. All receptors derive from a man aged 50 or older who received an inactivated influenza vaccine. CDR3s include the opening cysteine and the closing phenylalanine or tryptophan. Each record gives: D gene, clone size, V gene, J gene, CDR3 protein, CDR3 DNA. The D gene is left open where the match is weak. Clone size is shown for a subset of rows, as once, few, many or a class of expanded clone.

NA	NA	TRBV20-1	TRBJ2-5	CSAGYSGTLRETQYF	TGCAGTGCTGGATACTCCGGGACTCTTAGGGAGACCCAGTACTTC
NA	NA	TRBV30	TRBJ2-3	CAWSRLVRDTQYF	TGTGCCTGGAGTAGACTAGTCCGAGATACGCAGTATTTT
NA	NA	TRBV7-9	TRBJ1-4	CASSLAKEKLFF	TGTGCCAGCAGCTTAGCTAAAGAAAAACTGTTTTTT
NA	many	TRBV7-2	TRBJ2-1	CASSHRNLYNEQFF	TGTGCCAGCAGCCATAGAAACTTATACAATGAGCAGTTCTTC
TRBD2	NA	TRBV6-2/TRBV6-3	TRBJ2-5	CASRSGGSRGTQYF	TGTGCCAGCAGAAGCGGGGGGTCCCGTGGGACCCAGTACTTC
NA	NA	TRBV4-3	TRBJ1-5	CASSQDWPGNQPQHF	TGCGCCAGCAGCCAAGATTGGCCGGGAAATCAGCCCCAGCATTTT
NA	few	TRBV27	TRBJ1-5	CASSSYRSNQPQHF	TGTGCCAGCAGTTCGTACAGAAGCAATCAGCCCCAGCATTTT
TRBD1	NA	TRBV5-1	TRBJ2-1	CASSQDRVGSNEQFF	TGCGCCAGCAGCCAGGACAGGGTGGGTTCCAATGAGCAGTTCTTC
TRBD1	NA	TRBV20-1	TRBJ2-5	CSAEGTADLQETQYF	TGCAGTGCTGAAGGGACAGCGGACCTCCAAGAGACCCAGTACTTC
TRBD1	few	TRBV5-6	TRBJ2-2	CASSFGTDTGELFF	TGTGCCAGCAGCTTCGGGACAGACACCGGGGAGCTGTTTTTT
NA	NA	TRBV28	TRBJ2-2	CASSSLWFVGELFF	TGTGCCAGCAGTTCCCTTTGGTTTGTAGGGGAGCTGTTTTTT
TRBD2	NA	TRBV29-1	TRBJ2-1	CSGGTGTSGTEQFF	TGCAGCGGGGGAACAGGGACTAGCGGTACGGAGCAGTTCTTC
NA	many	TRBV20-1	TRBJ2-5	CSASRQGQTQYF	TGCAGTGCTAGTAGGCAGGGGCAGACCCAGTACTTC
NA	NA	TRBV20-1	TRBJ2-1	CSARVRLVYNEQFF	TGCAGTGCTAGAGTGAGACTAGTCTACAATGAGCAGTTCTTC
NA	NA	TRBV5-5	TRBJ2-1	CASSKGRGSYNEQFF	TGTGCCAGCAGCAAGGGACGGGGCTCCTACAATGAGCAGTTCTTC
TRBD2	NA	TRBV5-4	TRBJ2-1	CASSLFRLAGQTEQFF	TGTGCCAGCAGCTTGTTTCGACTAGCGGGCCAAACTGAGCAGTTCTTC
TRBD2	few	TRBV4-3	TRBJ2-2	CASSQESTSQGGELFF	TGCGCCAGCAGCCAAGAGTCGACTAGCCAAGGCGGGGAGCTGTTTTTT
TRBD1	once	TRBV5-1	TRBJ2-7	CASSLTGTHSYEQYF	TGCGCCAGCAGCCTGACAGGGACACACTCCTACGAGCAGTACTTC
NA	NA	TRBV2	TRBJ2-3	CASSERRGGTDTQYF	TGTGCCAGCAGTGAAAGGAGGGGTGGCACAGATACGCAGTATTTT
TRBD2	few	TRBV5-6	TRBJ2-7	CASSLRMGGRAKQYF	TGTGCCAGCAGCCTACGAATGGGCGGGAGGGCCAAGCAGTACTTC
TRBD2	NA	TRBV15	TRBJ2-5	CATSRIAGVRETQYF	TGTGCCACCAGCAGGATAGCGGGAGTTCGAGAGACCCAGTACTTC
NA	many	TRBV5-1	TRBJ2-3	CASSSPSRDTQYF	TGCGCCAGCAGCTCCCCCTCGAGGGATACGCAGTATTTT
NA	few	TRBV5-1	TRBJ2-7	CASSPGRIYEQYF	TGCGCCAGCAGCCCAGGACGGATCTACGAGCAGTACTTC
TRBD2	NA	TRBV9	TRBJ2-7	CASSISGSSHEQYF	TGTGCCAGCAGCATTAGCGGGAGTAGCCACGAGCAGTACTTC
NA	few	TRBV5-1	TRBJ2-7	CASSPRQASSYEQYF	TGCGCCAGCAGCCCCCGGCAGGCAAGCTCCTACGAGCAGTACTTC
NA	NA	TRBV6-6	TRBJ1-2	CASSYKGTYGYTF	TGTGCCAGCAGTTACAAGGGTACCTATGGCTACACCTTC
TRBD1	few	TRBV18	TRBJ2-3	CASSPRGPDRVTDTQYF	TGTGCCAGCTCACCCCGAGGTCCGGACAGGGTCACAGATACGCAGTATTTT
NA	NA	TRBV24-1	TRBJ2-1	CATSATGLYNEQFF	TGTGCCACCAGTGCCACCGGACTTTACAATGAGCAGTTCTTC
TRBD2	few	TRBV27	TRBJ2-5	CASKGLAGFQETQYF	TGTGCCAGCAAGGGACTAGCGGGCTTCCAAGAGACCCAGTACTTC
TRBD2	NA	TRBV5-1	TRBJ2-7	CASSLETSGGAYPYEQYF	TGCGCCAGCAGCTTGGAGACTAGCGGGGGGGCCTACCCCTACGAGCAGTACTTC
TRBD1	NA	TRBV24-1	TRBJ2-2	CATSEVRDRVPGELFF	TGTGCCACCAGTGAAGTTCGGGACAGGGTGCCCGGGGAGCTGTTTTTT
NA	NA	TRBV10-3	TRBJ1-3	CAIAQGQFTGNTIYF	TGTGCCATCGCGCAGGGCCAGTTTACTGGAAACACCATATATTTT
TRBD1	few	TRBV12-3/TRBV12-4	TRBJ2-6	CASSPHRGGANVLTF	TGTGCCAGCAGTCCGCACAGGGGTGGGGCCAACGTCCTGACTTTC
NA	NA	TRBV7-2	TRBJ2-5	CASSLGYKETQYF	TGTGCCAGCAGCTTAGGCTACAAAGAGACCCAGTACTTC
TRBD2	once	TRBV7-2	TRBJ2-1	CASSSTRSGRGSYEQFF	TGTGCCAGCAGCTCAACTCGTAGCGGGAGAGGTAGTTATGAGCAGTTCTTC
TRBD2	few	TRBV5-5	TRBJ2-1	CASSYTETSEFF	TGTGCCAGCAGCTATACAGAGACTAGCGAGTTCTTC
NA	few	TRBV9	TRBJ2-1	CASSVGRRDNEQFF	TGTGCCAGCAGCGTAGGTCGCAGGGACAATGAGCAGTTCTTC
TRBD2	NA	TRBV7-9	TRBJ2-7	CASSASSGGSNEQYF	TGTGCCAGCAGCGCATCTAGCGGGGGGAGTAACGAGCAGTACTTC
NA	NA	TRBV5-8	TRBJ1-6	CASSLLPDSPLHF	TGTGCCAGCAGCTTGTTGCCGGATTCACCCCTCCACTTT
NA	few	TRBV14	TRBJ2-7	CASSHREFYGYEQYF	TGTGCCAGCAGCCACAGGGAGTTTTATGGCTACGAGCAGTACTTC
TRBD2	NA	TRBV3-1	TRBJ2-7	CASRAGGTHEQYF	TGTGCCAGTCGAGCGGGAGGAACCCACGAGCAGTACTTC
NA	NA	TRBV7-9	TRBJ1-2	CASSPTSGYGYTF	TGTGCCAGCAGCCCTACATCAGGTTATGGCTACACCTTC
NA	many	TRBV20-1	TRBJ1-1	CSARDRVLRTEAFF	TGCAGTGCTAGAGATAGAGTACTGAGGACTGAAGCTTTCTTT
TRBD2	NA	TRBV6-2/TRBV6-3	TRBJ2-1	CASSSTSGSSYNEQFF	TGTGCCAGCAGTTCGACTAGCGGGAGCTCCTACAATGAGCAGTTCTTC
NA	NA	TRBV18	TRBJ2-1	CASSPGAGLRNEQFF	TGTGCCAGCTCACCGGGTGCGGGGTTGAGGAATGAGCAGTTCTTC
NA	NA	TRBV20-1	TRBJ2-3	CSARTQGTDTQYF	TGCAGTGCTAGGACGCAAGGGACAGATACGCAGTATTTT
NA	many	TRBV20-1	TRBJ2-7	CSARDRDKAHEQYF	TGCAGTGCTAGGGACCGAGACAAGGCCCACGAGCAGTACTTC
NA	NA	TRBV24-1	TRBJ2-7	CATSDRWEQYF	TGTGCCACCAGTGATAGATGGGAGCAGTACTTC
NA	NA	TRBV6-2/TRBV6-3	TRBJ2-7	CASSYGTGISYEQYF	TGTGCCAGCAGTTACGGAACAGGGATCTCCTACGAGCAGTACTTC
NA	many	TRBV10-3	TRBJ2-2	CAISESLSGASNTGELFF	TGTGCCATCAGTGAGTCGCTATCGGGGGCCTCGAACACCGGGGAGCTGTTTTTT
TRBD1	few	TRBV5-1	TRBJ2-5	CASSVTGIETQYF	TGCGCCAGCAGCGTGACAGGGATCGAGACCCAGTACTTC
NA	few	TRBV29-1	TRBJ2-2	CSVEGGPGELFF	TGCAGCGTTGAGGGAGGACCTGGGGAGCTGTTTTTT
NA	NA	TRBV9	TRBJ2-5	CASSVRDTETQYF	TGTGCCAGCAGCGTCCGGGACACGGAGACCCAGTACTTC
TRBD2	NA	TRBV20-1	TRBJ2-5	CSAIAAITFSGGAPETQYF	TGCAGTGCTATTGCCGCAATTACTTTTAGCGGGGGGGCCCCAGAGACCCAGTACTTC